These T cell receptor beta chains were read from a single sample in a study of cytomegalovirus exposure and HLA in healthy donors. Assay used: immunoSEQ multiplex PCR; TCRdb lists only in-frame clones, some missing. This repertoire shows some 160,000 clones, around 10% found once; its top ten account for about 2%. The sequencing sample was made of PBMCs. These receptors all come from a male donor in good health and CMV-seronegative. Each CDR3 is given with its conserved first and last residue. The D gene is left open where the match is weak. Size tells how often a clone was seen (once, few, many) or the class of an expanded clone, and some rows leave it out.

D gene,V gene,CDR3 length,J gene,clone size,CDR3 DNA,CDR3 protein
TRBD2,TRBV7-9,15,TRBJ2-5,NA,TGTGCCAGCATCATTCCGACTAGCGGACAAGAGACCCAGTACTTC,CASIIPTSGQETQYF
NA,TRBV5-1,16,TRBJ2-1,NA,TGCGCCAGCAGCCGACAGTCGCTCGGCTCCTACAATGAGCAGTTCTTC,CASSRQSLGSYNEQFF
NA,TRBV7-2,14,TRBJ1-1,NA,TGTGCCAGCAGCTCCAAGGGGAGGTTAACTGAAGCTTTCTTT,CASSSKGRLTEAFF
TRBD1,TRBV13,13,TRBJ2-7,NA,TGTGCCAGCAGCTTTTCAGGGGGCTACGAGCAGTACTTC,CASSFSGGYEQYF
NA,TRBV20-1,11,TRBJ1-2,NA,TGCAGTGCTCCCACTGACTATGGCTACACCTTC,CSAPTDYGYTF
NA,TRBV29-1,11,TRBJ2-7,once,TGCAGCGTGGAAGAAGCCTACGAGCAGTACTTC,CSVEEAYEQYF
NA,TRBV7-6,14,TRBJ2-5,NA,TGTGCCAGCAGCGCGTGGGGGGAGTATGAGACCCAGTACTTC,CASSAWGEYETQYF
TRBD1,TRBV7-9,18,TRBJ2-7,NA,TGTGCCAGCAGTACGGGAACTCTTGGACAGGGGATTGGCTACGAGCAGTACTTC,CASSTGTLGQGIGYEQYF
NA,TRBV6-5,14,TRBJ2-3,few,TGTGCCAGCAGTTCCCCCTCCCCGGTAGATACGCAGTATTTT,CASSSPSPVDTQYF
TRBD1,TRBV5-1,15,TRBJ1-5,NA,TGCGCCAGCAGCCCAGGGACAGGGGATGGCCAGCCCCAGCATTTT,CASSPGTGDGQPQHF
NA,TRBV19,11,TRBJ1-2,NA,TGTGCCAGTAGTTTTGAGTATGGCTACACCTTC,CASSFEYGYTF
NA,TRBV30,12,TRBJ2-7,NA,TGTGCCTGGAGTGTGCGGGGCTACGAGCAGTACTTC,CAWSVRGYEQYF
NA,TRBV6-1,15,TRBJ2-1,few,TGTGCCAGCAGTACAACTAGCCCGAGGATCGATGAGCAGTTCTTC,CASSTTSPRIDEQFF
NA,TRBV5-6,15,TRBJ1-2,NA,TGTGCCAGCAGCTACGGGACTTTCTTCGCCTCCGGCTACACCTTC,CASSYGTFFASGYTF
NA,TRBV4-1,15,TRBJ2-7,NA,TGCGCCAGCAGCCATCTTCACGACAGCTCCTACGAGCAGTACTTC,CASSHLHDSSYEQYF
TRBD1,TRBV28,12,TRBJ2-4,NA,TGTGCCAGCAGTTCGCCGGGACAGGGCCCGTACTTC,CASSSPGQGPYF
NA,TRBV28,13,TRBJ1-1,NA,TGTGCCAGCTTTCTCGACAGGAGGACTGAAGCTTTCTTT,CASFLDRRTEAFF
TRBD2,TRBV7-2,16,TRBJ2-5,NA,TGTGCCAGCAGCCCCAGCGGGAGCCCCTGGGGGGAGACCCAGTACTTC,CASSPSGSPWGETQYF
TRBD1,TRBV7-2,14,TRBJ1-4,NA,TGTGCCAGCAGCGTCGACAGGGGACGTGAAAAACTGTTTTTT,CASSVDRGREKLFF
TRBD1,TRBV6-7,16,TRBJ1-1,few,TGTGCCAGCAGTATACTTCCGGGACAGGAGAACACTGAAGCTTTCTTT,CASSILPGQENTEAFF
TRBD1,TRBV6-5,14,TRBJ2-7,few,TGTGCCAGCAGCGACAGGGGGCTTACCTACGAGCAGTACTTC,CASSDRGLTYEQYF
NA,TRBV7-9,14,TRBJ1-5,NA,TGTGCCAGCAGCTCAGGGTCAGGGGATCAGCCCCAGCATTTT,CASSSGSGDQPQHF
NA,TRBV28,14,TRBJ1-2,few,TGTGCCAGCAGTTTAGCGGACGGGGGAGGTGGCTACACCTTC,CASSLADGGGGYTF
NA,TRBV27,13,TRBJ1-1,NA,TGTGCCAGCAGCCGTAGCCGGAACACTGAAGCTTTCTTT,CASSRSRNTEAFF
TRBD2,TRBV10-3,14,TRBJ2-7,few,TGTGCCATCAGTGGGGACTATAACTCCTACGAGCAGTACTTC,CAISGDYNSYEQYF
TRBD1,TRBV4-3,16,TRBJ2-7,few,TGCGCCAGCAGCCAAGATGGGACAGGGTCTTCCTACGAGCAGTACTTC,CASSQDGTGSSYEQYF
NA,TRBV6-5,13,TRBJ1-5,few,TGTGCCAGCAGTTTAGGAGGGTATCAGCCCCAGCATTTT,CASSLGGYQPQHF
NA,TRBV7-9,16,TRBJ1-6,NA,TGTGCCAGCAGCTTAGGATCAGCGACAGAGAATTCACCCCTCCACTTT,CASSLGSATENSPLHF
NA,TRBV4-1,15,TRBJ1-2,NA,TGCGCCAGCAGCCAAGTTCCAAACGGGGGCTATGGCTACACCTTC,CASSQVPNGGYGYTF
NA,TRBV5-1,12,TRBJ2-7,few,TGCGCCAGCAGCCTGATTTCGGACGAGCAGTACTTC,CASSLISDEQYF
TRBD1,TRBV27,14,TRBJ2-7,NA,TGTGCCAGCAGACCTTGGGACAGCACCTACGAGCAGTACTTC,CASRPWDSTYEQYF
NA,TRBV18,13,TRBJ2-5,NA,TGTGCCAGCTCCCCTAGCCTCGAAGAGACCCAGTACTTC,CASSPSLEETQYF
TRBD1,TRBV4-2,16,TRBJ2-3,few,TGTGCCAGCAGCCTGCGACAGGGTCGGATCACAGATACGCAGTATTTT,CASSLRQGRITDTQYF
NA,TRBV4-3,17,TRBJ2-3,NA,TGCGCCAGCAGCCAAGATGGTCAGCCTACTATGGCCGGTACGCAGTATTTT,CASSQDGQPTMAGTQYF
NA,TRBV27,13,TRBJ2-7,few,TGTGCCAGCAGTTTCGGGGAAACCTACGAGCAGTACTTC,CASSFGETYEQYF
TRBD1,TRBV27,14,TRBJ2-7,few,TGTGCCAGCAGTTTAACAGGGGGCTCCTACGAGCAGTACTTC,CASSLTGGSYEQYF
NA,TRBV21-1,13,TRBJ2-3,few,TGTGCCAGCAGCGCCCAGGGAAGGGATACGCAGTATTTT,CASSAQGRDTQYF
NA,TRBV19,16,TRBJ2-1,few,TGTGCCAGTAGTTGGACTAAAGTTCTCTCCTACAATGAGCAGTTCTTC,CASSWTKVLSYNEQFF
NA,TRBV7-2,13,TRBJ2-3,NA,TGTGCCAGCGGCCGGACACTCACAGATACGCAGTATTTT,CASGRTLTDTQYF
NA,TRBV6-1,14,TRBJ2-4,NA,TGTGCCAGCAGTGGCGCCTGGAGTGAAAACATTCAGTACTTC,CASSGAWSENIQYF
NA,TRBV10-3,15,TRBJ2-2,NA,TGTGCCATCAGCGCGCGGACGGACTACACCGGGGAGCTGTTTTTT,CAISARTDYTGELFF
NA,TRBV7-3,13,TRBJ2-7,NA,TGTGCCAGCAGCTTAATGGGCGACGGCGAGCAGTACTTC,CASSLMGDGEQYF
NA,TRBV28,13,TRBJ1-2,few,TGTGCCAGCAGCTTCAGGGGCAACTATGGCTACACCTTC,CASSFRGNYGYTF
NA,TRBV19,16,TRBJ1-5,few,TGTGCCAGTAGTCCTGTGACAGTTAGGAGCAATCAGCCCCAGCATTTT,CASSPVTVRSNQPQHF
TRBD2,TRBV6-1,15,TRBJ2-3,few,TGTGCCAGCAGTGAGGGTGGGAGGGCCCTCGATACGCAGTATTTT,CASSEGGRALDTQYF
TRBD2,TRBV19,14,TRBJ2-1,few,TGTGCCAGTAGACTTAGCGGGAGAATTTATGAGCAGTTCTTC,CASRLSGRIYEQFF
TRBD2,TRBV9,15,TRBJ2-5,NA,TGTGCCAGCAGCGTTAGCGGGGGGGACCAAGAGACCCAGTACTTC,CASSVSGGDQETQYF
TRBD2,TRBV7-8,16,TRBJ2-3,NA,TGTGCCAGCAGCTTAGCGAGTGGGCGGGAGACAGATACGCAGTATTTT,CASSLASGRETDTQYF
NA,TRBV19,16,TRBJ1-3,NA,TGTGCCAGTAGTATAGCCGCAGAGGCCTCTGGAAACACCATATATTTT,CASSIAAEASGNTIYF
TRBD2,TRBV10-1,17,TRBJ2-1,NA,TGCGCCAGCAAGACTAGCGGGAGCGCGAGCTCCTACAATGAGCAGTTCTTC,CASKTSGSASSYNEQFF
NA,TRBV28,13,TRBJ1-2,NA,TGTGCCAGCAGTTTATCGCAGGGTGGGGGCTACACCTTC,CASSLSQGGGYTF
NA,TRBV5-4,12,TRBJ1-2,NA,TGTGCCAGCAGCCTTCCGGACTATGGCTACACCTTC,CASSLPDYGYTF
TRBD1,TRBV27,15,TRBJ1-2,NA,TGTGCCAGCAGTTTACAGGGGGCCCTACTATATGGCTACACCTTC,CASSLQGALLYGYTF
TRBD1,TRBV27,13,TRBJ1-2,few,TGTGCCAGCAGTTTCGACAGGGTTGGGGGCTACACCTTC,CASSFDRVGGYTF
NA,TRBV6-5,14,TRBJ2-1,NA,TGTGCCAGCGGTGGGGGGGCGTCCTACAATGAGCAGTTCTTC,CASGGGASYNEQFF
TRBD2,TRBV5-4,15,TRBJ2-1,NA,TGTGCCAGCAGCTTGTCCGCGGGGGGATACAATGAGCAGTTCTTC,CASSLSAGGYNEQFF
TRBD1,TRBV9,14,TRBJ2-3,NA,TGTGCCAGCAGCCGGACAGGGGGCACAGATACGCAGTATTTT,CASSRTGGTDTQYF